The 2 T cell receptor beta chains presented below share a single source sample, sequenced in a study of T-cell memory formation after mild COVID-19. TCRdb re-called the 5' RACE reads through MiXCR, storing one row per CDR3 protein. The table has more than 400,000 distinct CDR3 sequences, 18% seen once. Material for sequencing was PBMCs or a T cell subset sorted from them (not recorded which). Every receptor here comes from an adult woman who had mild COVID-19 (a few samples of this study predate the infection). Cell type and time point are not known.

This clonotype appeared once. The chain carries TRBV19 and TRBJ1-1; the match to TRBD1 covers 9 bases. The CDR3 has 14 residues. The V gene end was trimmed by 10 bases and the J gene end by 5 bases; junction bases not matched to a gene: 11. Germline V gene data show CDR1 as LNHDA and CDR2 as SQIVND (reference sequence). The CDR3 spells CATYPQGAGTEAFF. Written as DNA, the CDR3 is TGTGCCACCTACCCACAGGGGGCTGGAACTGAAGCTTTCTTT.

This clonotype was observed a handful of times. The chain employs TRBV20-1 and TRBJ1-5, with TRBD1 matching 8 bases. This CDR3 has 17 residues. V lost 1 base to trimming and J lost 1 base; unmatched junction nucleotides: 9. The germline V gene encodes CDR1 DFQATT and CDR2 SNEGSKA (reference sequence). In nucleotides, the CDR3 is TGCAGTGCTAGAGGTTCAGGGGGCGTTTCCAGCAATCAGCCCCAGCATTTT. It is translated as CSARGSGGVSSNQPQHF.